This T cell receptor beta chain was profiled in a study of T cell responses to AZD1222 COVID-19 vaccine. Overall study results and limits: Reportedly, nearly half the spike-specific TCRs target unmutated variant regions. Mostly white British, mostly female donors; authors suggested clonal diversity may be underestimated.

On this clone: Its antigen is not known.

Sequencing used immunoSEQ multiplex PCR; TCRdb keeps in-frame clones, though not all of them. Seen here are about 150,000 clones, 90% to 95% observed once, and the top ten hold 1.5%. The length of the CDR3 is 15 residues. V was pared by 1 base and J by 7 bases, with 16 bases between. Per germline, CDR1 MNHNS and CDR2 SASEGT. The clonotype was recovered from an adult who received the AZD1222 COVID-19 vaccine. The sequencing here drew on peripheral blood, taken 28 days after the second AZD1222 dose. The V gene is TRBV6-1, the J gene TRBJ1-1; D call uncertain. The CDR3 loop is CASSEVAGREDEAFF. CDR3 bases: TGTGCCAGCAGTGAAGTAGCTGGACGCGAGGATGAAGCTTTCTTT.